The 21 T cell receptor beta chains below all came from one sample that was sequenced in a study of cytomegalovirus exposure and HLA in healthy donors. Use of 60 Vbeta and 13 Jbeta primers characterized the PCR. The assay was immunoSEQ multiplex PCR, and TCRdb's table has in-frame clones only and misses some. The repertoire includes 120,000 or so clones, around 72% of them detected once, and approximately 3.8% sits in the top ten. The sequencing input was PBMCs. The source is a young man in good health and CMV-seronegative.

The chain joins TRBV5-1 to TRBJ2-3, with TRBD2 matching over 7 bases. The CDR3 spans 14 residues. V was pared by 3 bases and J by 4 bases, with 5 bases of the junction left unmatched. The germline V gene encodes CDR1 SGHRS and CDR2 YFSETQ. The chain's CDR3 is CASSSGLVADTQYF. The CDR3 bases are TGCGCCAGCAGCTCAGGACTAGTAGCAGATACGCAGTATTTT.

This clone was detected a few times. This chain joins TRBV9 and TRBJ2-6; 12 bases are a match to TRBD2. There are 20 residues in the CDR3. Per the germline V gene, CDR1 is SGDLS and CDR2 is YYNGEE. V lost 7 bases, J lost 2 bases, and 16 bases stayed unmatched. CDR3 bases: TGTGCCAGCGGGAACCTCGGGGAGGCTAGCGGGGGGGCTGGGGCCAACGTCCTGACTTTC. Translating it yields CASGNLGEASGGAGANVLTF.

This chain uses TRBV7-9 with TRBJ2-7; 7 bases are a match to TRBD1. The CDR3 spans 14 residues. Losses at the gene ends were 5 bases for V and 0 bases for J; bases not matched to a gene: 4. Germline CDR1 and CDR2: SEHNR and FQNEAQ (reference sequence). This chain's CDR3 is CASSRQGFSYEQYF. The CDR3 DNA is TGTGCCAGCAGCCGACAGGGTTTCTCCTACGAGCAGTACTTC.

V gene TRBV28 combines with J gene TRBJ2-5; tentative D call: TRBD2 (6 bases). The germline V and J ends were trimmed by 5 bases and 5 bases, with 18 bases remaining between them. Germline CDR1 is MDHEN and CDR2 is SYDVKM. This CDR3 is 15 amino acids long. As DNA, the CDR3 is TGTGCCAGCAGTCCTTACTGGCGGGACGGGGAGACCCAGTACTTC. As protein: CASSPYWRDGETQYF.

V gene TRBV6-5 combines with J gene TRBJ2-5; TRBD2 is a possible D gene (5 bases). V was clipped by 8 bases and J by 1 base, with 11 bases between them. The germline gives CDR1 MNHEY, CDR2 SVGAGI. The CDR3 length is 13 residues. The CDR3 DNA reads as TGTGCCAGCCATCGGGGAATCCAAGAGACCCAGTACTTC. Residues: CASHRGIQETQYF.

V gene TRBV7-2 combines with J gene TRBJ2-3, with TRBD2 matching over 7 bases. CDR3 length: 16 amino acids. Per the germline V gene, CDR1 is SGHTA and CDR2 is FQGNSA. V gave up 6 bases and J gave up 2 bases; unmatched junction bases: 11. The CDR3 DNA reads TGTGCCAGCAGGGGGAGGAGCGGGGAATACACAGATACGCAGTATTTT. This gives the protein CASRGRSGEYTDTQYF.

In DNA, the CDR3 is TGTGCCAGCAGCCCCCTGGGAGCGGGGGGGCCGCAGTATTTT. It specifies CASSPLGAGGPQYF. The rearrangement uses TRBV11-3 and TRBJ2-3; 10 bases match TRBD2. This CDR3 has 14 residues. The V segment lost 5 bases and the J segment 10 bases; nucleotides outside the gene matches: 9. From germline, CDR1 is SGHNT and CDR2 YENEEA.

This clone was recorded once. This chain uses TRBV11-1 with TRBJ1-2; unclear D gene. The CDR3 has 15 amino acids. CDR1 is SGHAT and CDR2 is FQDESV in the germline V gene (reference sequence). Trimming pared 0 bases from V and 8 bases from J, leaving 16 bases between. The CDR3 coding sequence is TGTGCCAGCAGCTTAGCATCGGGGAGCGATGACGGCTACACCTTC. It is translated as CASSLASGSDDGYTF.

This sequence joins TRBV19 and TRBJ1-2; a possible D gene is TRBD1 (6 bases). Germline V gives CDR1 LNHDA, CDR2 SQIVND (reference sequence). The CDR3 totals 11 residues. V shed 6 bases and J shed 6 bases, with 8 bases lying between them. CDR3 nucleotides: TGTGCCAGTAGCCCAGGGGATGGCTACACCTTC. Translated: CASSPGDGYTF.

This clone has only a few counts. CDR3 sequence reads: CASSPFSGGPGDTQYF. The CDR3 nucleotides read TGTGCCAGCAGCCCCTTTAGCGGGGGGCCGGGAGATACGCAGTATTTT. The rearrangement joins TRBV11-2 to TRBJ2-3, with 10 bases lining up with TRBD2. V trimming: 5 bases; J trimming: 5 bases; junction bases outside the gene matches: 10. The CDR3 runs to 16 residues. Germline V CDR1 and CDR2: SGHAT, FQNNGV.

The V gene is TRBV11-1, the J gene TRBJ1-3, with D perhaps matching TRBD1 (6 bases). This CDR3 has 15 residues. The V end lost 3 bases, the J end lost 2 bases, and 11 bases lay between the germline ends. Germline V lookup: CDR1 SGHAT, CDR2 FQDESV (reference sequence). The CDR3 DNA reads TGTGCCAGCAGCTTCGGTCAGGGGACTGGAAACACCATATATTTT. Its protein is CASSFGQGTGNTIYF. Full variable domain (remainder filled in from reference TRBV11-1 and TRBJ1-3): EAEVAQSPRYKITEKSQAVAFWCDPISGHATLYWYRQILGQGPELLVQFQDESVVDDSQLPKDRFSAERLKGVDSTLKIQPAELGDSAMYLCASSFGQGTGNTIYFGEGSWLTVV.

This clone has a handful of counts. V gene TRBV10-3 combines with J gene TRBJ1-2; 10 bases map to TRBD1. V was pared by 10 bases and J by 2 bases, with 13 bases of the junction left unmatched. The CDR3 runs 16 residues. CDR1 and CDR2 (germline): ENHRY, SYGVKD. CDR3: CATRGLGTGDNYGYTF. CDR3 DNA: TGTGCCACCCGGGGTTTGGGGACAGGGGACAACTATGGCTACACCTTC.

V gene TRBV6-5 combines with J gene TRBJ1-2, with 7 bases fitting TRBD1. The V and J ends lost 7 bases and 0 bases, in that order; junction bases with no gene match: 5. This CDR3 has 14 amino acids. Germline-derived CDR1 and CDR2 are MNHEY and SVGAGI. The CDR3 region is CASIGGAANYGYTF. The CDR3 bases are TGTGCCAGCATAGGGGGCGCGGCTAACTATGGCTACACCTTC.

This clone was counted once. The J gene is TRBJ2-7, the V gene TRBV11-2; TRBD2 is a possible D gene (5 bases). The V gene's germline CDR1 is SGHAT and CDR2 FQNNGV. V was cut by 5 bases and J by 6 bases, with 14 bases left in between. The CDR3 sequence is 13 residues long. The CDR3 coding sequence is TGTGCCAGCAGCCAAGATATGGCGGGCGAGCAGTACTTC. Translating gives CASSQDMAGEQYF.

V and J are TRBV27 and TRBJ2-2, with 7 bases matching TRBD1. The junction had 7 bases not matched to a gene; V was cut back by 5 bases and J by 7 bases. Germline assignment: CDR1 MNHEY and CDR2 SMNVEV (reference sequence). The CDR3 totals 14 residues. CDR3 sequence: CASSVNRGGGELFF. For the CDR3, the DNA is TGTGCCAGCAGTGTGAACAGGGGTGGCGGGGAGCTGTTTTTT.

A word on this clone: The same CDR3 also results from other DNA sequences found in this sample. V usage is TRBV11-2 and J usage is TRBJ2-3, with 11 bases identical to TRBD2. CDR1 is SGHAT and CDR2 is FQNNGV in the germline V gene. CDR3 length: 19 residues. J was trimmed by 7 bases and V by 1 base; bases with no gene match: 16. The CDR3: CASSLVGPVVAGGPNTQYF. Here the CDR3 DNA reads TGTGCCAGCAGCTTAGTAGGCCCAGTGGTAGCGGGGGGGCCGAATACGCAGTATTTT. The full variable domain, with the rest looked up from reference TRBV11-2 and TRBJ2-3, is EAGVAQSPRYKIIEKRQSVAFWCNPISGHATLYWYQQILGQGPKLLIQFQNNGVVDDSQLPKDRFSAERLKGVDSTLKIQPAKLEDSAVYLCASSLVGPVVAGGPNTQYFGPGTRLTVL.

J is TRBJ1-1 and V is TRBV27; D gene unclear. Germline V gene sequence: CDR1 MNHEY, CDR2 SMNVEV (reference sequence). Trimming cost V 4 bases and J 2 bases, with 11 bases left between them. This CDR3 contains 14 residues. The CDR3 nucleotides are TGTGCCAGCAGTTGGGAGGGTGGAAACACTGAAGCTTTCTTT. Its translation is CASSWEGGNTEAFF.

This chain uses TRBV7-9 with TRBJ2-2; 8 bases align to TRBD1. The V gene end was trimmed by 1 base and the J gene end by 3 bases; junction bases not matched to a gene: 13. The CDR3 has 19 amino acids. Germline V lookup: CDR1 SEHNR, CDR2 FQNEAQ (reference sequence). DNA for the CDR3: TGTGCCAGCAGCTTAGGTAATAGTCCGGGACAGGCTCACACCGGGGAGCTGTTTTTT. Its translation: CASSLGNSPGQAHTGELFF.

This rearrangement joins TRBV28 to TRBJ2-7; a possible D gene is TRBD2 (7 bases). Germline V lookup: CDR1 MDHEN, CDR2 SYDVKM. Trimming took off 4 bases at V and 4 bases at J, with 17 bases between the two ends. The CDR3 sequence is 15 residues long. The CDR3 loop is CASSSLAGARYEQYF. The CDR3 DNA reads TGTGCCAGCAGTTCCCTGGCGGGGGCGCGGTACGAGCAGTACTTC.

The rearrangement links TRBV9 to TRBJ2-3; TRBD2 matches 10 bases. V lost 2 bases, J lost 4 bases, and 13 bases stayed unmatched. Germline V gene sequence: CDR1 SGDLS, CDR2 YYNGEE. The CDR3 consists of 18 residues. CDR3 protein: CASSVPPGGLARPDTQYF. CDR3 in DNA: TGTGCCAGCAGCGTCCCCCCGGGGGGACTAGCGAGACCAGATACGCAGTATTTT.

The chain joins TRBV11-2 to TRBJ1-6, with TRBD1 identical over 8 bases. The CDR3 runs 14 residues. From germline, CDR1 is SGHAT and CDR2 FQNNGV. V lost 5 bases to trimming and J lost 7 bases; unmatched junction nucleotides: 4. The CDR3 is CASSTRTGNSPLHF. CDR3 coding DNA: TGTGCCAGCAGCACTCGGACAGGGAATTCACCCCTCCACTTT.